A single sample is the source of the 25 T cell receptor beta chains below, sequenced in a study of T cells in Graves' hyperthyroidism and ophthalmopathy. The investigators amplified TCR beta CDR3 regions from RNA transcripts. The TCR CDR3 was amplified in a first-round RT-PCR using the HTBI primer set. TCRdb called the multiplex PCR reads again in MiXCR, with one record for every CDR3 protein. The data show hundreds of thousands of distinct CDR3 sequences, around a third seen once. The sample taken for sequencing was blood. These receptors were obtained from a middle-aged woman with Graves' hyperthyroidism.

At least ten counts were recorded for this clonotype. The chain carries TRBV19 and TRBJ1-4; D gene ambiguous. Trimming left V 11 bases short and J 3 bases short, with 13 bases between. This CDR3 comprises 13 residues. CDR1 is LNHDA and CDR2 is SQIVND in the germline V gene (reference sequence). CDR3 sequence (DNA): TGTGCCGCGTCCGCGCTATCTAATGAAAAACTGTTTTTT. Translated, it gives CAASALSNEKLFF.

This chain links TRBV4-3 with TRBJ1-2; D may be TRBD1 (5 bases). Trimming removed 0 bases at V and 5 bases at J, with 16 bases between. The CDR3 totals 16 residues. The germline CDR1 and CDR2 sequences are LGHNA and YSLEER. The CDR3 DNA follows: TGCGCCAGCAGCCAAGATCTTCACGGGACTCTGTATGGCTACACCTTC. It translates to CASSQDLHGTLYGYTF.

The J gene is TRBJ2-5, the V gene TRBV7-9; TRBD1 agrees at 12 bases. Germline V gene sequence: CDR1 SEHNR, CDR2 FQNEAQ (reference sequence). J lost 5 bases, V lost 5 bases, and 12 bases had no gene match. CDR3 length equals 17 residues. CDR3: CASSLAGGTGGLETQYF. The CDR3 DNA is TGTGCCAGCAGCCTCGCGGGGGGGACAGGGGGCTTGGAGACCCAGTACTTC.

Comment on this clonotype: The conserved closing phenylalanine or tryptophan is absent in this CDR3, likely reflecting a read error. Because the CDR3's place on the DNA is in doubt, the DNA is left out and the CDR3 is given as listed by TCRdb. V gene TRBV7-8 combines with J gene TRBJ1-5; no check of the table's D call, TRBD1, against the DNA was made. Looked up from germline, CDR1 is SGHVS and CDR2 is FQNEAQ. The CDR3 has 16 residues if both end residues are counted. CDR3 residues: CASSLRDSYSNQPRPR.

V and J are TRBV20-1 and TRBJ1-4, with D hard to call. Trimming stripped 6 bases from V and 0 bases from J, with 11 bases between. This CDR3 region has 14 residues. The germline V gene encodes CDR1 DFQATT and CDR2 SNEGSKA (reference sequence). CDR3 in amino acids: CSALGFATNEKLFF. CDR3 DNA sequence: TGCAGTGCCTTGGGTTTCGCAACTAATGAAAAACTGTTTTTT.

This clonotype was counted ten times or more. The chain employs TRBV2 and TRBJ1-5, with D unclear. Trimming pared 5 bases from V and 7 bases from J, leaving 27 bases between. This CDR3 has 18 amino acids. Germline V lookup: CDR1 SNHLY, CDR2 FYNNEI. This CDR3 is CASSTPSGIQEVGQPQHF. The CDR3 bases are TGTGCCAGCAGTACTCCCTCCGGCATCCAAGAAGTGGGGCAGCCCCAGCATTTT.

As concerns this clonotype: A much larger clone lies one base from this, so it may be a read error. The J gene is TRBJ1-5, the V gene TRBV4-3, with D hard to call. The germline CDR1 and CDR2 sequences are LGHNA and YSLEER. There are 13 residues in the CDR3. CDR3 residues: CTSSQGFNQPQHF. CDR3 sequence (DNA): TGCACCAGCAGCCAAGGGTTCAATCAGCCCCAGCATTTT.

The chain is built from TRBV7-9 and TRBJ2-3; no reliable D call. Trimming removed 1 base at V and 0 bases at J, with 8 bases between. CDR1 and CDR2 (germline): SEHNR, FQNEAQ (reference sequence). This CDR3 spans 15 amino acids. CDR3 nucleotide sequence: TGTGCCAGCAGCTTAGGGGCGGACAGCACAGATACGCAGTATTTT. Protein sequence: CASSLGADSTDTQYF.

V usage is TRBV20-1 and J usage is TRBJ1-1, with 7 bases identical to TRBD1. V trimming: 3 bases; J trimming: 0 bases; junction bases outside the gene matches: 7. The CDR3 length is 15 residues. Looked up from germline, CDR1 is DFQATT and CDR2 is SNEGSKA (reference sequence). The CDR3 loop is CSARGTAKLNTEAFF. DNA for the CDR3: TGCAGTGCTAGGGGGACAGCCAAATTGAACACTGAAGCTTTCTTT.

This clonotype was seen ten or more times. V gene TRBV7-8 combines with J gene TRBJ1-5; 9 nucleotides align to TRBD1. Unmatched junction bases numbered 4, after V lost 1 base and J lost 3 bases. The CDR3 covers 16 residues. CDR1 SGHVS and CDR2 FQNEAQ come from the germline V gene. For the CDR3, the DNA is TGTGCCAGCAGCTTAGTGGACAGGGGATACAATCAGCCCCAGCATTTT. It yields the protein CASSLVDRGYNQPQHF. Full variable domain (missing parts from reference TRBV7-8 and TRBJ1-5): GAGVSQSPRYKVAKRGQDVALRCDPISGHVSLFWYQQALGQGPEFLTYFQNEAQLDKSGLPSDRFFAERPEGSVSTLKIQRTQQEDSAVYLCASSLVDRGYNQPQHFGDGTRLSIL.

The chain combines TRBV6-5 with TRBJ2-2; 7 bases line up with TRBD1. With 6 bases clipped from V and 5 bases from J, the junction kept 6 bases outside the gene matches. The germline V gene encodes CDR1 MNHEY and CDR2 SVGAGI. The CDR3 totals 14 residues. The CDR3 region has the DNA TGTGCCAGCAGACCCAACAGGGGAACCGGGGAGCTGTTTTTT. Protein sequence: CASRPNRGTGELFF.

As regards this clonotype: A single base separates this from a much larger clone, so it may be a read error. The rearrangement uses TRBV10-1 and TRBJ2-6, with D unclear. V gave up 4 bases and J gave up 0 bases, with 13 bases separating them. Germline CDR1 and CDR2: WNHNN and SYGVQD (reference sequence). This CDR3 contains 17 residues. The CDR3 here is CASSGFRSSSGANVLTF. CDR3 nucleotide sequence: TGCGCCAGCAGTGGTTTCAGGTCCAGCTCTGGGGCCAACGTCCTGACTTTC.

The genes are TRBV7-6 and TRBJ1-1; no definite D call. Trimming took off 2 bases at V and 1 base at J, with 17 bases between the two ends. Germline CDR1 is SGHVS and CDR2 is FNYEAQ. The CDR3 runs to 17 residues. The CDR3 region has the DNA TGTGCCAGCAGCTTACATCCACAGCCGACCTCGAACACTGAAGCTTTCTTT. Protein: CASSLHPQPTSNTEAFF.

The chain has TRBV7-9 and TRBJ2-7; D may correspond to TRBD1 or TRBD2 (5 bases each). The ends were cut back, 5 bases at V and 1 base at J, with 21 bases in the middle. The V gene's germline CDR1 is SEHNR and CDR2 FQNEAQ (reference sequence). The CDR3 extends over 17 amino acids. CDR3 DNA sequence: TGTGCCAGCAGCCGACCAAGTGGGGACGGAAGATCCTACGAGCAGTACTTC. Its protein product is CASSRPSGDGRSYEQYF.

This clonotype was counted a single time. The rearrangement joins TRBV7-8 to TRBJ1-4, with D possibly matching TRBD1 (5 bases). Trimming pared 5 bases from V and 8 bases from J, leaving 18 bases between. The CDR3 runs to 15 residues. Germline V CDR1 and CDR2: SGHVS, FQNEAQ. CDR3 sequence: CASSLPGLRREKLFF. The CDR3 bases are TGTGCCAGCAGCCTCCCGGGACTCCGGCGAGAAAAACTGTTTTTT.

The chain couples TRBV7-9 to TRBJ1-4; TRBD1 aligns across 7 bases. The V segment lost 3 bases and the J segment 0 bases; nucleotides outside the gene matches: 4. The CDR3 contains 16 residues. Germline CDR1 reads SEHNR; CDR2 reads FQNEAQ (reference sequence). The CDR3 region is CASSFGQATTNEKLFF. The CDR3 DNA reads TGTGCCAGCAGCTTCGGACAGGCTACAACTAATGAAAAACTGTTTTTT.

This clonotype showed up just a few times. CDR3 protein: CASSQQGQPEAFF. CDR3 nucleotide sequence: TGTGCCAGCAGCCAACAGGGGCAACCTGAAGCTTTCTTT. The chain couples TRBV3-1 to TRBJ1-1; D may be TRBD1 (6 bases). This CDR3 has 13 amino acids. Germline CDR1 is LGHDT and CDR2 is YNNKEL (reference sequence). Trimming removed 2 bases at V and 6 bases at J, with 10 bases between.

This clonotype was counted between two and nine times. The chain employs TRBV7-2 and TRBJ1-6, with D maybe TRBD1 (5 bases). This CDR3 has 15 residues. Trimming stripped 6 bases from V and 2 bases from J, with 11 bases between. CDR1 and CDR2 (germline): SGHTA, FQGNSA. This CDR3 reads CASSPPGAYNSPLHF. CDR3 DNA: TGTGCCAGCAGTCCTCCGGGGGCCTATAATTCACCCCTCCACTTT.

This clonotype has a count of ten or more. The junction shows a germline mismatch at one end, possibly a read error. The chain recombines TRBV20-1 with TRBJ1-2; D is uncertain. Per the germline V gene, CDR1 is DFQATT and CDR2 is SNEGSKA (reference sequence). This CDR3 is built from 12 residues. The CDR3 sequence is CGASEPKGGYTF. The CDR3, as DNA: TGCGGTGCTAGTGAGCCGAAAGGAGGCTACACCTTC.

A few counts support this clonotype. V and J are TRBV7-8 and TRBJ2-7, with D possibly called TRBD1 or TRBD2 (6 bases each). There are 16 residues in the CDR3. Looked up from germline, CDR1 is SGHVS and CDR2 is FQNEAQ. V was trimmed by 1 base and J by 1 base, leaving 14 bases between them. CDR3: CASSLVYREASYEQYF. CDR3 sequence (DNA): TGTGCCAGCAGCTTAGTTTACAGGGAGGCATCCTACGAGCAGTACTTC.

This clonotype was picked up a small number of times. This chain connects TRBV10-3 to TRBJ1-2; D might be TRBD1 (6 bases). This CDR3 contains 13 residues. Germline-derived CDR1 and CDR2 are ENHRY and SYGVKD. V was cut by 5 bases and J by 5 bases, with 12 bases left in between. This CDR3 reads CAISSTGTYGYTF. The DNA for the CDR3 is TGTGCCATCAGTTCGACAGGCACATATGGCTACACCTTC.

Concerning this clonotype itself: It may be a read error: a sequence one base away is much more abundant. The J gene is TRBJ2-5, the V gene TRBV7-9, with 8 nucleotides matching TRBD1. In germline, CDR1 is SEHNR, CDR2 FQNEAQ (reference sequence). V dropped 6 bases and J dropped 9; count of bases not matched to a gene: 12. The CDR3 consists of 14 residues. CDR3 protein: CASRGTGPAQAQYF. CDR3 DNA sequence: TGTGCCAGCAGAGGGACAGGTCCTGCGCAGGCCCAGTACTTC.

This clonotype occurred many times. The chain employs TRBV12-3 or TRBV12-4 and TRBJ2-5; no definite D call. The CDR3 is 14 residues long. V gave up 2 bases and J gave up 0 bases, with 7 bases separating them. The CDR3 region has the DNA TGTGCCAGCAGTTTAACCGGGTACCAAGAGACCCAGTACTTC. This codes for CASSLTGYQETQYF.

On this clonotype: A read error is possible here, since a much larger clone lies one base away. The chain recombines TRBV11-2 with TRBJ2-1; D uncertain. The ends were cut back, 4 bases at V and 10 bases at J, with 2 bases in the middle. CDR3 size: 9 residues. CDR1 SGHAT and CDR2 FQNNGV come from the germline V gene. Written as DNA, the CDR3 is TGTGCCAGCAGCTACGAGCAGTTCTTC. It translates to CASSYEQFF.

The V gene is TRBV25-1, the J gene TRBJ1-5; D uncertain. V was clipped by 5 bases and J by 7 bases, with 21 bases between them. CDR1 MGHDK and CDR2 SYGVNS come from the germline V gene. The CDR3 is made up of 16 amino acids. This CDR3 reads CASSFLSAHGDQPQHF. CDR3 DNA: TGTGCCAGCAGTTTCTTGTCAGCCCACGGTGACCAGCCCCAGCATTTT.